A selection of T cell receptor beta chains follows, all from one sample in a study of graft-versus-host responses after intestinal transplantation. Sequencing was performed with immunoSEQ multiplex PCR; in TCRdb, only in-frame clones are kept and a portion is missing. The sample consists of approximately 110,000 clones, more than 80% of them appearing once. These receptors' targets are unknown. The specimen comprised unstimulated CD4+ T cells sorted from spleen or lymph node cells, sampled before transplant. All receptors come from a human donor who was the organ donor for an intestinal transplant. Both conserved end residues are part of each CDR3. The D gene is left open where the match is weak. The size entry is marked missing in some rows and otherwise reads once, few, many or a size class.

cdr3_length,d_call,v_call,clone_size,j_call,cdr3_nt,cdr3_aa
15,.,TRBV5-1,.,TRBJ1-1,TGCGCCAGCAGCCTGCAATCAGGGGCAGGAACTGAAGCTTTCTTT,CASSLQSGAGTEAFF
14,.,TRBV6-1,.,TRBJ1-5,TGTGCCAGCAGCGCGGTCCGTAGCAATCAGCCCCAGCATTTT,CASSAVRSNQPQHF
15,TRBD2,TRBV2,.,TRBJ2-5,TGTGCCAGCAATCCCTTGCTAGCGGGAGGGGAGACCCAGTACTTC,CASNPLLAGGETQYF
17,.,TRBV6-1,.,TRBJ1-2,TGTGCCAGCAGTGAAGTAATTTATAGGGATCGCGATTATGGCTACACCTTC,CASSEVIYRDRDYGYTF
11,.,TRBV29-1,once,TRBJ1-2,TGCAGCGTTGTCGGGGGCGATGGCTACACCTTC,CSVVGGDGYTF
15,.,TRBV6-1,.,TRBJ2-7,TGTGCCAGCAGTCCCAGGCGGGGTAGCTCCTACGAGCAGTACTTC,CASSPRRGSSYEQYF
11,.,TRBV20-1,.,TRBJ2-5,TGCAGTGTCCTACGAGGGGAGACCCAGTACTTC,CSVLRGETQYF
16,.,TRBV30,.,TRBJ2-1,TGTGCCTGGAGTGTGGTCGGGGCCGCATCCTACAATGAGCAGTTCTTC,CAWSVVGAASYNEQFF
14,.,TRBV4-1,.,TRBJ1-1,TGCGCCAGCAGCCATGACGTCGCTCCTAGAGGGGCTTTCTTT,CASSHDVAPRGAFF
16,.,TRBV27,once,TRBJ1-4,TGTGCCAGCAGTTTATCCCCCGCCAGACACAATGAAAAACTGTTTTTT,CASSLSPARHNEKLFF
12,.,TRBV7-2,.,TRBJ1-2,TGTGCCAGCAGCTTAGTGGCAAGCGGCTACACCTTC,CASSLVASGYTF
15,.,TRBV5-1,.,TRBJ2-5,TGCGCCAGCAGCCCACAAACAACAGGGTCAGAGACCCAGTACTTC,CASSPQTTGSETQYF
15,TRBD1,TRBV18,.,TRBJ2-1,TGTGCCAGCTCACTGGGACAGGAAACCTACAATGAGCAGTTCTTC,CASSLGQETYNEQFF
14,.,TRBV6-5,once,TRBJ2-2,TGTGCCAGCAGTACCCGACCAAACACCGGGGAGCTGTTTTTT,CASSTRPNTGELFF
16,TRBD2,TRBV11-1,.,TRBJ2-7,TGTGCCAGCAGCTTAGGACTAGCCGACGTCGGCTACGAGCAGTACTTC,CASSLGLADVGYEQYF
14,.,TRBV5-1,once,TRBJ2-7,TGCGCCAGCAGCCCAGTGGGGCGGGAATACGAGCAGTACTTC,CASSPVGREYEQYF
15,.,TRBV14,.,TRBJ1-5,TGTGCCAGCAGCCAAGGACCGGGCAGCAATCAGCCCCAGCATTTT,CASSQGPGSNQPQHF
14,.,TRBV5-6,.,TRBJ2-2,TGTGCCAGCAGCGTTTCATTAGGCGCCGGGGAGCTGTTTTTT,CASSVSLGAGELFF
15,.,TRBV11-2,once,TRBJ2-5,TGTGCCAGCAGCCCGCGGTTACAGTTCCAAGAGACCCAGTACTTC,CASSPRLQFQETQYF
16,.,TRBV7-3,.,TRBJ2-1,TGTGCCAGCAGCTTATTAGGGGACGGGTCTGGCAATGAGCAGTTCTTC,CASSLLGDGSGNEQFF
13,.,TRBV15,.,TRBJ2-3,TGTGCCACCAGCAGAGATCCTACAGATACGCAGTATTTT,CATSRDPTDTQYF
15,.,TRBV10-2,.,TRBJ2-2,TGCGCCAGCAACGGTTTGGCCCCGAACACCGGGGAGCTGTTTTTT,CASNGLAPNTGELFF
14,TRBD2,TRBV27,.,TRBJ2-3,TGTGCCAGTCAACTAGCGGGAGGTCGAGATACGCAGTATTTT,CASQLAGGRDTQYF
12,.,TRBV5-8,once,TRBJ1-3,TGTGCCAGCAGCTTGATCGGAAACACCATATATTTT,CASSLIGNTIYF
17,TRBD2,TRBV5-6,.,TRBJ2-1,TGTGCCAGCAGCGAAAGGCCCGGGACTAGCGGGAGGAATGAGCAGTTCTTC,CASSERPGTSGRNEQFF
13,TRBD1,TRBV6-1,once,TRBJ1-1,TGTGCCAGCAGTAGGGACAGGTTCACTGAAGCTTTCTTT,CASSRDRFTEAFF
11,TRBD1,TRBV20-1,.,TRBJ2-1,TGCAGTGCCCCTTTGACAGGGTTGGAGTTCTTC,CSAPLTGLEFF
13,.,TRBV7-2,.,TRBJ1-4,TGTGCCAGCAGCCCCGGACCCGCTGAAAAACTGTTTTTT,CASSPGPAEKLFF
14,.,TRBV9,.,TRBJ2-5,TGTGCCAGCAGCGTAGTAGGCGGCAAAGAGACCCAGTACTTC,CASSVVGGKETQYF
16,.,TRBV19,.,TRBJ1-4,TGTGCCAGTATAAAGATCGAGGGCAGGGCTGGTGAAAAACTGTTTTTT,CASIKIEGRAGEKLFF
15,.,TRBV6-1,.,TRBJ1-2,TGTGCCAGCAGTGAAGCGGTTGGACAGATATATGGCTACACCTTC,CASSEAVGQIYGYTF
13,TRBD1,TRBV28,.,TRBJ1-2,TGTGCCAGCAGTTTATCAGGGGGCTATGGCTACACCTTC,CASSLSGGYGYTF
14,TRBD2,TRBV11-3,.,TRBJ2-3,TGTGCCAGCAGCCGGGGACTAGCAACAGATACGCAGTATTTT,CASSRGLATDTQYF
16,.,TRBV2,.,TRBJ1-2,TGTGCCAGCACCCTCGGATTAGGCGTGGGTGGGTATGGCTACACCTTC,CASTLGLGVGGYGYTF
14,.,TRBV9,.,TRBJ2-3,TGTGCCAGCACTTTTTCCCCTAGCACAGATACGCAGTATTTT,CASTFSPSTDTQYF
13,.,TRBV13,.,TRBJ2-3,TGTGCCAGCAGCTTGCGGTTCGTGGATACGCAGTATTTT,CASSLRFVDTQYF
17,TRBD2,TRBV9,once,TRBJ2-3,TGTGCCAGCAGCGTAGCTCGGACTAGCGGAGACACAGATACGCAGTATTTT,CASSVARTSGDTDTQYF
15,.,TRBV10-3,once,TRBJ2-4,TGTGCCATCAGTGAACCGGACGCTACCAAAAACATTCAGTACTTC,CAISEPDATKNIQYF
15,.,TRBV4-3,.,TRBJ2-7,TGCGCCAGCAGCCAAGCACCAGCAGGCCCCTACGAGCAGTACTTC,CASSQAPAGPYEQYF
13,TRBD1,TRBV9,once,TRBJ1-4,TGTGCCAGCAGCCCGACTGAGGGGGCGAGACTGTTTTTT,CASSPTEGARLFF
16,TRBD1,TRBV4-3,.,TRBJ1-1,TGCGCCAGCAGCCAACAAAGAGGACAGGGGGCGGGTGGAGCTTTCTTT,CASSQQRGQGAGGAFF
19,TRBD1,TRBV7-2,.,TRBJ1-1,TGTGCCAGCAGCTTAAGCAGGGTCGACAGGGGCGACATGAACACTGAAGCTTTCTTT,CASSLSRVDRGDMNTEAFF
15,.,TRBV25-1,.,TRBJ2-2,TGTGCCAGCAGTGAAAGGAACCTGAACACCGGGGAGCTGTTTTTT,CASSERNLNTGELFF
14,.,TRBV29-1,.,TRBJ2-5,TGCAGCGTTAAGTTGGGGGGCAGATTCGAGACCCAGTACTTC,CSVKLGGRFETQYF
14,.,TRBV7-2,.,TRBJ2-7,TGTGCCAGCAGCTTAGTCGGGCAGGTCTACGAGCAGTACTTC,CASSLVGQVYEQYF
15,TRBD2,TRBV7-3,once,TRBJ2-1,TGTGCCAGCAGCTTCTTAGCGGGGACCTACAATGAGCAGTTCTTC,CASSFLAGTYNEQFF
15,.,TRBV4-2,once,TRBJ1-4,TGTGCCAGCAGCCAAGGCGAAGGCAGGCATGAAAAACTGTTTTTT,CASSQGEGRHEKLFF
13,.,TRBV28,.,TRBJ1-5,TGTGCCAGCAGTCGGACACTCAATCAGCCCCAGCATTTT,CASSRTLNQPQHF
16,.,TRBV7-2,.,TRBJ1-4,TGTGCCAGCAGCTTTGACGGGAGGGGAGGGGATGAAAAACTGTTTTTT,CASSFDGRGGDEKLFF
15,.,TRBV28,.,TRBJ1-5,TGTGCCAGCAGTTTACCTCGCGGGGGTCATCAGCCCCAGCATTTT,CASSLPRGGHQPQHF
12,.,TRBV7-2,.,TRBJ1-5,TGTGCCAGCACGAGCCCTAATCAGCCCCAGCATTTT,CASTSPNQPQHF
15,TRBD2,TRBV6-5,.,TRBJ2-1,TGTGCCAGCAGTAGATTTAGCGGGAGGTTGAATGAGCAGTTCTTC,CASSRFSGRLNEQFF